This is a list of T cell receptor beta chains from one sample in a study of identical twins. TCRdb recomputed calls from the 5' RACE reads with MiXCR, one row per CDR3 protein. The table records a few hundred thousand distinct CDR3 sequences, approximately 18% of them present only once. Sequences were obtained from naive T cells sorted from blood. All receptors come from a man aged 50 or older in good health. Both conserved end residues are part of each CDR3.

j_call	v_call	cdr3_aa
TRBJ2-7	TRBV5-1	CASSLAGLASYEQYF
TRBJ1-2	TRBV4-3	CASSQDPFALGYGYTF
TRBJ2-7	TRBV29-1	CSVGWTGGYEQYF
TRBJ2-2	TRBV29-1	CSVEGATNTGELFF
TRBJ1-3	TRBV6-5	CASSLTGQGAGNTIYF
TRBJ1-1	TRBV25-1	CASSEQGGTTEAFF
TRBJ2-1	TRBV6-2/TRBV6-3	CASSYLGRKEQFF
TRBJ2-1	TRBV20-1	CSARDTAIHYNEQFF
TRBJ2-3	TRBV15	CATSRDQGGLPDTQYF
TRBJ2-3	TRBV2	CASSEADREVDTQYF
TRBJ2-7	TRBV12-3/TRBV12-4	CASSYGTLMWEQYF
TRBJ1-1	TRBV20-1	CSARDGGKGTEAFF
TRBJ1-5	TRBV19	CASSSWVSPNQPQHF
TRBJ2-3	TRBV15	CATSRTWGTTDTQYF
TRBJ2-7	TRBV28	CASSRIGTSTSYEQYF
TRBJ2-1	TRBV6-1	CASQVGGGSYNEQFF
TRBJ2-1	TRBV20-1	CSARGATSGTSSYNEQFF
TRBJ1-5	TRBV10-3	CATRQAVNQPQHF
TRBJ2-3	TRBV4-3	CASSPHDPTDTQYF
TRBJ2-7	TRBV25-1	CASSPSTAEQYF
TRBJ2-3	TRBV10-3	CAISGGQPTDTQYF
TRBJ2-1	TRBV20-1	CSARRWERGASYNEQFF
TRBJ2-7	TRBV6-5	CASSYGAGAGGKYEQYF
TRBJ2-2	TRBV12-3/TRBV12-4	CASSLGIGELFF
TRBJ2-3	TRBV4-3	CASSPGLLSTDTQYF
TRBJ2-1	TRBV19	CASSTFRWTSGGVSSYNEQFF
TRBJ2-7	TRBV12-3/TRBV12-4	CASNPRDTTAQYF
TRBJ2-5	TRBV7-2	CASSWTSQSQGTQYF
TRBJ2-5	TRBV20-1	CSAPRWVTQETQYF
TRBJ1-1	TRBV20-1	CSARPGSSGGTEAFF
TRBJ2-7	TRBV7-8	CASSSLSNYEQYF
TRBJ1-3	TRBV20-1	CSARGDVGNTIYF